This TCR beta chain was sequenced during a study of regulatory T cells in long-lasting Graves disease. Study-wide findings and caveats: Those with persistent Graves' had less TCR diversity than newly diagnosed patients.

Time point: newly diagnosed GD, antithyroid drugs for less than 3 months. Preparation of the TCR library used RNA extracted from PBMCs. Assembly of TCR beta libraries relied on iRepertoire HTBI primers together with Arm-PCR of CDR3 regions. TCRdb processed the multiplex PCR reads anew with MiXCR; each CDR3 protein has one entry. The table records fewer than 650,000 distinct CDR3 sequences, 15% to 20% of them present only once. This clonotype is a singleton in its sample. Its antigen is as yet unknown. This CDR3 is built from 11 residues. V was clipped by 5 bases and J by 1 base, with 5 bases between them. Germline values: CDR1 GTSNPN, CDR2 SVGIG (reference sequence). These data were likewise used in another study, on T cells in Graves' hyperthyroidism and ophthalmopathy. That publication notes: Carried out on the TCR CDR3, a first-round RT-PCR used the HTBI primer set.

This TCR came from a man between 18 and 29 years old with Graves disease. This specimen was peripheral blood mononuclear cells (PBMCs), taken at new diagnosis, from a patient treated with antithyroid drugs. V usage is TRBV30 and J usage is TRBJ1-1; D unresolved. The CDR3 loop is CAWDGNTEAFF. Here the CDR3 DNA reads TGTGCCTGGGACGGGAACACTGAAGCTTTCTTT.